This T cell receptor (beta chain) was observed in a study of T cell responses to AZD1222 COVID-19 vaccine. CDR1 and CDR2 (germline): SGHTS, YDEGEE. The V end was cut by 0 bases, the J end by 0 bases, with 11 bases between. The length of the CDR3 is 16 residues. Using immunoSEQ multiplex PCR, the repertoire was profiled, and TCRdb retains in-frame clones only, with some absent. Here the sample spans some 100,000 clones, 87% being singletons. Material: peripheral blood, obtained on day 0 of AZD1222 vaccination. The receptor was isolated from an adult in good health. The chain combines TRBV5-8 with TRBJ2-3; the D gene is possibly TRBD1 (5 bases). The CDR3 is CASSLADSSSTDTQYF. In DNA form, the CDR3 reads TGTGCCAGCAGCTTGGCCGACAGCTCTAGCACAGATACGCAGTATTTT.